Listed here are 11 T cell receptor beta chains from one sample, sequenced in a study of T-cell reconstitution after alpha-beta-depleted transplantation in children. Unique molecular identifiers were built into the TCRbeta library. From the PCR reads, TCRdb called clonotypes with MiXCR, one entry per CDR3 protein. Among approximately 45,000 distinct CDR3 sequences listed, approximately 52% were seen once. Here the sequenced sample was peripheral blood, taken before TCRalphabeta/CD19-depleted stem cell transplant. The receptors shown here come from a boy under three years old with SCID, due to receive a stem cell transplant.

This chain links TRBV10-1 with TRBJ2-5; maybe TRBD2 (6 bases). Germline V gene sequence: CDR1 WNHNN, CDR2 SYGVQD (reference sequence). The CDR3 runs 15 residues. The germline V and J ends were trimmed by 3 bases and 5 bases, with 16 bases remaining between them. The CDR3 DNA reads as TGCGCCAGCAGTGAAATGAGGCTGGCGGGGGAGACCCAGTACTTC. Residues: CASSEMRLAGETQYF.

V gene TRBV20-1 combines with J gene TRBJ2-2, with a possible D match to TRBD2 (5 bases). There are 12 residues in the CDR3. In germline, CDR1 is DFQATT, CDR2 SNEGSKA (reference sequence). The ends were cut back, 7 bases at V and 4 bases at J, with 10 bases in the middle. CDR3 loop: CSVERLTGELFF. The CDR3 DNA reads TGCAGTGTTGAGCGGCTCACCGGGGAGCTGTTTTTT.

The chain recombines TRBV20-1 with TRBJ2-7, with TRBD2 as a possible D gene (5 bases). V lost 0 bases and J 6 bases, leaving 12 bases between the germline ends. CDR3 length: 13 amino acids. The germline V gene encodes CDR1 DFQATT and CDR2 SNEGSKA (reference sequence). CDR3 region: CSARDNGVSEQYF. CDR3 in DNA: TGCAGTGCTAGAGATAACGGGGTTTCCGAGCAGTACTTC.

This chain links TRBV12-3 or TRBV12-4 with TRBJ1-4; a weak D match, TRBD1 (5 bases). The CDR3 consists of 12 residues. V was shortened by 7 bases and J by 8 bases, with 11 bases between the two germline ends. The CDR3, as DNA: TGTGCCAGCAACAGTAGGGGAGAAAAACTGTTTTTT. Its translation is CASNSRGEKLFF.

The gene calls are TRBV6-2 or TRBV6-3 and TRBJ2-7; 8 nucleotides agree with TRBD1. J lost 8 bases, V lost 5 bases, and 14 bases had no gene match. Germline V gene sequence: CDR1 MNHEY, CDR2 SVGEGT. The CDR3 runs 15 residues. The CDR3 nucleotides read TGTGCCAGCAGTACTCCGGGACAGGCCGTAGCGAAGCAGTACTTC. Residues: CASSTPGQAVAKQYF.

The chain has TRBV11-2 and TRBJ2-5, with 9 bases aligning to TRBD1. The V gene end was trimmed by 8 bases and the J gene end by 6 bases; junction bases not matched to a gene: 10. CDR1 and CDR2 from the germline V gene are SGHAT and FQNNGV. The CDR3 contains 14 residues. As DNA, the CDR3 is TGTGCCAGCTCTCCCGGGACAGGGAAAAAGACCCAGTACTTC. Translation gives CASSPGTGKKTQYF.

This clonotype was observed a few times. DNA of the CDR3: TGCGCCAGCAGCTTGGTCCCCGGGGGGATGAACACTGAAGCTTTCTTT. This sequence encodes CASSLVPGGMNTEAFF. The chain recombines TRBV5-1 with TRBJ1-1; a weak D match, TRBD1 (5 bases). V dropped 0 bases and J dropped 0 bases, with 12 bases sitting between them. The CDR3 spans 16 residues. The germline V gene has CDR1 SGHRS and CDR2 YFSETQ.

The chain employs TRBV27 and TRBJ2-7; 10 bases match TRBD2. The V and J ends lost 5 bases and 2 bases, in that order; junction bases with no gene match: 6. CDR1 is MNHEY and CDR2 is SMNVEV in the germline V gene (reference sequence). The CDR3 spans 15 residues. CDR3 DNA: TGTGCCAGCAGTCTGCTAGCGGGGGCCGCCTACGAGCAGTACTTC. Amino acids: CASSLLAGAAYEQYF.

In its sample, this clonotype was seen a few times. The V and J genes are TRBV24-1 and TRBJ2-2; D uncertain. Trimming pared 5 bases from V and 1 base from J, leaving 7 bases between. CDR1 and CDR2 from the germline V gene are KGHDR and SFDVKD. The length of the CDR3 is 14 residues. In nucleotides, the CDR3 is TGTGCCACCAGTGGATCAGTGAACACCGGGGAGCTGTTTTTT. Its protein is CATSGSVNTGELFF.

The chain couples TRBV20-1 to TRBJ1-1; a weak D match, TRBD1 (5 bases). The CDR3 is 14 residues long. The germline V gene has CDR1 DFQATT and CDR2 SNEGSKA (reference sequence). Between the trimmed V and J ends, which lost 3 bases and 0 bases, there was a span of 11 bases. The CDR3 sequence: CSASPWGMNTEAFF. CDR3 nucleotides: TGCAGTGCTAGCCCGTGGGGCATGAACACTGAAGCTTTCTTT.

This clonotype was counted at least ten times. This chain links TRBV10-3 with TRBJ2-1, with 12 bases matching TRBD2. The CDR3 extends over 12 amino acids. The germline V gene encodes CDR1 ENHRY and CDR2 SYGVKD. V lost 10 bases and J lost 7; bases outside the gene matches: 2. The CDR3 is CATGLAGNEQFF. CDR3 DNA sequence: TGTGCCACCGGACTAGCGGGGAATGAGCAGTTCTTC.